These 30 T cell receptor beta chains were all obtained from the same sample, sequenced in a study of blood T cell repertoires in COVID-19. Using immunoSEQ multiplex PCR, the repertoire was profiled, and TCRdb retains in-frame clones only, with some absent. Of fewer than 45,000 clones detected, over 75% appear once; the ten largest clones hold approximately 39%. The sample comprised peripheral blood. The receptors were sampled from a man in his forties or fifties with active or convalescent COVID-19.

The J gene is TRBJ2-7, the V gene TRBV6-2 or TRBV6-3, with TRBD1 identical over 9 bases. Trimming at V came to 6 bases and at J to 2 bases, leaving 8 bases not matched to a gene. CDR1 and CDR2 (germline): MNHEY, SVGEGT. The CDR3 length is 15 residues. In nucleotides, the CDR3 is TGTGCCAGCAGCCAGCACGGGACAGGGACCTACGAGCAGTACTTC. Translated, it gives CASSQHGTGTYEQYF.

The chain links TRBV28 to TRBJ1-4; possibly TRBD1 for D (6 bases). There are 14 residues in the CDR3. Between the trimmed V and J ends, which lost 8 bases and 6 bases, there was a span of 16 bases. Germline V CDR1 and CDR2: MDHEN, SYDVKM. The CDR3 nucleotides read TGTGCCAGCGGACAGAGGGGCAGGCATGAAAAACTGTTTTTT. Its protein product is CASGQRGRHEKLFF. Complete variable domain (other parts from reference TRBV28 and TRBJ1-4): DVKVTQSSRYLVKRTGEKVFLECVQDMDHENMFWYRQDPGLGLRLIYFSYDVKMKEKGDIPEGYSVSREKKERFSLILESASTNQTSMYLCASGQRGRHEKLFFGSGTQLSVL.

The CDR3 loop reads CAWSVRTSGMSTYEQYF. The CDR3 nucleotides read TGTGCCTGGAGTGTTCGGACTAGCGGGATGTCAACCTACGAGCAGTACTTC. The chain couples TRBV30 to TRBJ2-7, with 12 bases fitting TRBD2. Looked up from germline, CDR1 is GTSNPN and CDR2 is SVGIG (reference sequence). J was trimmed by 2 bases and V by 0 bases; bases with no gene match: 8. CDR3 length equals 17 residues.

The chain combines TRBV6-2 or TRBV6-3 with TRBJ1-2; 10 bases align to TRBD1. The CDR3 contains 15 residues. V was pared by 5 bases and J by 6 bases, with 9 bases of the junction left unmatched. The germline V gene encodes CDR1 MNHEY and CDR2 SVGEGT. CDR3 residues: CASSPPGQGRNGYTF. CDR3 DNA: TGTGCCAGCAGTCCCCCGGGACAGGGGAGAAATGGCTACACCTTC.

This chain links TRBV5-3 with TRBJ2-7, with 11 bases fitting TRBD2. TRBV5-3 is an open reading frame, and its role is uncertain. This CDR3 region has 14 residues. The junction had 3 bases not matched to a gene; V was cut back by 4 bases and J by 3 bases. This chain's CDR3 is CARSRGTSGYEQYF. CDR3 nucleotides: TGTGCCAGAAGCCGCGGGACTAGCGGCTACGAGCAGTACTTC.

This chain connects TRBV28 to TRBJ1-1, with D unresolved. Trimming cost V 5 bases and J 10 bases, with 20 bases left between them. There are 14 residues in the CDR3. Germline assignment: CDR1 MDHEN and CDR2 SYDVKM. The chain's CDR3 is CASSPRTDGLGAFF. The CDR3 DNA follows: TGTGCCAGCAGTCCCCGGACGGATGGACTGGGAGCTTTCTTT.

This clone came up once. The V and J genes are TRBV9 and TRBJ2-7; 8 positions match TRBD1. With V trimmed by 3 bases and J by 2 bases, 4 bases remained unmatched. CDR1 SGDLS and CDR2 YYNGEE come from the germline V gene. The CDR3 is 14 residues long. DNA of the CDR3: TGTGCCAGCAGCGCCGGACAGGGACCCTACGAGCAGTACTTC. Translated: CASSAGQGPYEQYF.

This clone appeared many times. This chain's CDR3 is CASSPHRDYNEQFF. CDR3 sequence (DNA): TGTGCCAGCAGCCCCCACAGAGATTACAATGAGCAGTTCTTC. V is TRBV28 and J is TRBJ2-1, with D unresolved. Germline V gene data show CDR1 as MDHEN and CDR2 as SYDVKM. CDR3 size: 14 residues. The V end lost 6 bases, the J end lost 4 bases, and 13 bases lay between the germline ends.

This chain uses TRBV7-3 with TRBJ2-1; the match to TRBD2 covers 10 bases. This CDR3 comprises 14 residues. Germline V lookup: CDR1 SGHTA, CDR2 FQGTGA. V dropped 6 bases and J dropped 9; count of bases not matched to a gene: 8. The CDR3 sequence: CASSIAGGLVEQFF. CDR3 nucleotides: TGTGCCAGCAGTATAGCGGGGGGTTTGGTTGAGCAGTTCTTC.

DNA for the CDR3: TGTGCCATCAGTGATATCGGACAGGGGAACACCATATATTTT. Translation: CAISDIGQGNTIYF. J is TRBJ1-3 and V is TRBV10-3; 9 bases are a match to TRBD1. Germline CDR1 reads ENHRY; CDR2 reads SYGVKD. The CDR3 runs to 14 residues. J was trimmed by 7 bases and V by 3 bases; bases with no gene match: 4.

CDR3 sequence (DNA): TGTGCCAGCAGCTTAGAATCTCTAGCGGGGAATCACTACGAGCAGTACTTC. This translates into CASSLESLAGNHYEQYF. The rearrangement links TRBV7-6 to TRBJ2-7; 9 nucleotides align to TRBD2. The germline V gene encodes CDR1 SGHVS and CDR2 FNYEAQ. Trimming at V came to 1 base and at J to 3 bases, leaving 10 bases not matched to a gene. The CDR3 runs 17 residues.

This clone was seen just once. This rearrangement joins TRBV28 to TRBJ1-2; a possible D gene is TRBD1 (6 bases). The germline V gene has CDR1 MDHEN and CDR2 SYDVKM. V shed 7 bases and J shed 7 bases, with 22 bases lying between them. The CDR3 has 15 amino acids. CDR3 in amino acids: CASTFPSGGALGYTF. The CDR3 DNA sequence: TGTGCCAGCACCTTCCCGTCGGGGGGGGCGCTTGGCTACACCTTC.

V gene TRBV19 combines with J gene TRBJ1-1, with D maybe TRBD1 (6 bases). Trimming cost V 5 bases and J 1 base, with 14 bases left between them. CDR1 LNHDA and CDR2 SQIVND come from the germline V gene (reference sequence). The CDR3 has 15 amino acids. The CDR3: CASSALTGGNTEAFF. The CDR3 bases are TGTGCCAGTAGTGCACTGACAGGCGGGAACACTGAAGCTTTCTTT. Based on the CDR3 plus reference TRBV19 and TRBJ1-1, the full variable domain is DGGITQSPKYLFRKEGQNVTLSCEQNLNHDAMYWYRQDPGQGLRLIYYSQIVNDFQKGDIAEGYSVSREKKESFPLTVTSAQKNPTAFYLCASSALTGGNTEAFFGQGTRLTVV.

This rearrangement joins TRBV27 to TRBJ2-6; TRBD1 matches at 11 bases. The CDR3 is 18 residues long. Unmatched junction bases numbered 6, after V lost 5 bases and J lost 0 bases. Germline V gene sequence: CDR1 MNHEY, CDR2 SMNVEV (reference sequence). CDR3 residues: CASSPRTGGYSGANVLTF. CDR3 DNA sequence: TGTGCCAGCAGTCCCCGGACAGGGGGCTACTCTGGGGCCAACGTCCTGACTTTC.

The chain links TRBV5-4 to TRBJ1-1; unclear D gene. Trimming cost V 0 bases and J 3 bases, with 12 bases left between them. This CDR3 is built from 15 residues. The germline V gene encodes CDR1 SGHNT and CDR2 YYREEE (reference sequence). The CDR3 here is CASSLGRPRDTEAFF. The CDR3 DNA sequence: TGTGCCAGCAGCTTGGGGCGGCCGAGGGACACTGAAGCTTTCTTT.

The rearrangement joins TRBV5-1 to TRBJ2-7; D perhaps matches TRBD2 (5 bases). The CDR3 runs 16 residues. Germline V CDR1 and CDR2: SGHRS, YFSETQ. Trimming shortened V by 0 bases and J by 3 bases, and 16 bases separated the two germline ends. The CDR3 DNA reads TGCGCCAGCAGCTTGGCTGAAAGAGGGTGGGGCTACGAGCAGTACTTC. It encodes CASSLAERGWGYEQYF.

V and J are TRBV2 and TRBJ2-3, with 11 bases matching TRBD2. This CDR3 has 16 residues. The J segment lost 5 bases and the V segment lost 6 bases, leaving 10 bases of the junction unmatched. Germline CDR1 and CDR2: SNHLY and FYNNEI. CDR3 DNA: TGTGCCAGCAGGGCCCTTAGCGGGGGGGCGGGAGATACGCAGTATTTT. It encodes CASRALSGGAGDTQYF.

This CDR3 is CASSPGQGQNSPLHF. The CDR3 bases are TGCGCCAGCAGCCCAGGACAGGGTCAAAATTCACCCCTCCACTTT. The chain uses TRBV4-1 and TRBJ1-6; 8 nucleotides agree with TRBD1. The CDR3 runs to 15 residues. Trimming at V came to 4 bases and at J to 7 bases, leaving 6 bases not matched to a gene. CDR1 and CDR2 from the germline V gene are MGHRA and YSYEKL.

This chain connects TRBV6-5 to TRBJ2-2; 7 nucleotides line up with TRBD1. Germline lookup yields CDR1 MNHEY and CDR2 SVGAGI. The CDR3 contains 15 residues. Unmatched junction bases numbered 3, after V lost 5 bases and J lost 0 bases. CDR3 bases: TGTGCCAGCAGTACAGGACAGGCGAACACCGGGGAGCTGTTTTTT. Translated: CASSTGQANTGELFF.

The chain employs TRBV27 and TRBJ2-3; the D is unclear. With 4 bases removed from V and 13 bases from J, the gap between germline ends came to 18 bases. The CDR3 sequence is 13 residues long. CDR1 and CDR2 (germline): MNHEY, SMNVEV (reference sequence). CDR3 DNA sequence: TGTGCCAGCAGTTCACATTCTCGGATCCGGGAGTATTTT. Translation: CASSSHSRIREYF.

This clone was detected once. The V gene is TRBV9, the J gene TRBJ1-1, with unresolved D. This CDR3 contains 15 residues. The germline CDR1 and CDR2 sequences are SGDLS and YYNGEE. V dropped 3 bases and J dropped 0 bases, with 12 bases sitting between them. CDR3 bases: TGTGCCAGCAGCGATGGAGGGCTAATGAACACTGAAGCTTTCTTT. Translated, it gives CASSDGGLMNTEAFF.

The chain uses TRBV12-3 or TRBV12-4 and TRBJ1-1; D unclear. V was trimmed by 5 bases and J by 7 bases, leaving 14 bases between them. The CDR3 consists of 13 residues. CDR3 sequence (DNA): TGTGCCAGCAGTCCCAGAGCTGGGAGTGAAGCTTTCTTT. Translating gives CASSPRAGSEAFF.

This clone came up a few times. The chain combines TRBV4-2 with TRBJ1-2; D perhaps matches TRBD1 (6 bases). The CDR3 has 15 residues. From germline, CDR1 is LGHNA and CDR2 YNFKEQ. Trimming removed 5 bases at V and 4 bases at J, with 17 bases between. CDR3 loop: CASSREGEGGYGYTF. CDR3 DNA sequence: TGTGCCAGCAGCAGAGAGGGGGAGGGGGGCTATGGCTACACCTTC.

This clone is a singleton in its sample. The V and J genes are TRBV19 and TRBJ2-3; 10 positions agree with TRBD2. The CDR3 has 16 residues. CDR1 LNHDA and CDR2 SQIVND come from the germline V gene (reference sequence). V trimming: 1 base; J trimming: 6 bases; junction bases outside the gene matches: 7. CDR3 nucleotide sequence: TGTGCCAGTAGTATAGCAAGCGGGGGGGCCGCTGATACGCAGTATTTT. Translated, it gives CASSIASGGAADTQYF.

This clone came up a few times. J is TRBJ1-6 and V is TRBV18; weak D call: TRBD1 (5 bases). This CDR3 is 15 amino acids long. Germline V CDR1 and CDR2: KGHSH, LQKENI. Trimming took 3 bases from V and 6 from J, leaving 12 bases between them. CDR3 in DNA: TGTGCCAGCTCACCCCAGACAGTGGCTAATTCACCCCTCCACTTT. Encoded protein: CASSPQTVANSPLHF.

CDR3 amino acids: CTSSHLQTGPPNNEQYF. The DNA for the CDR3 is TGCACCAGCAGCCACCTCCAGACAGGGCCCCCGAATAACGAGCAGTACTTC. The chain is built from TRBV1 and TRBJ2-7; TRBD1 is the table's D call, not checked against the DNA. TRBV1 is marked as a pseudogene. CDR3 length: 17 residues.

This chain joins TRBV19 and TRBJ2-3; D is undetermined. Germline assignment: CDR1 LNHDA and CDR2 SQIVND (reference sequence). V dropped 5 bases and J dropped 3 bases, with 18 bases sitting between them. The CDR3 has 16 amino acids. The CDR3 spells CASSSRLAMGTDTQYF. Here the CDR3 DNA reads TGTGCCAGTAGTTCCCGACTGGCTATGGGTACAGATACGCAGTATTTT.

The rearrangement uses TRBV25-1 and TRBJ2-3; 7 positions agree with TRBD2. V lost 0 bases to trimming and J lost 2 bases; unmatched junction nucleotides: 2. Germline assignment: CDR1 MGHDK and CDR2 SYGVNS. This CDR3 has 15 residues. CDR3 DNA: TGTGCCAGCAGTGAATATCGGGGGGACACAGATACGCAGTATTTT. This encodes CASSEYRGDTDTQYF.

This chain connects TRBV6-2 or TRBV6-3 to TRBJ2-3; 7 nucleotides agree with TRBD2. The CDR3 spans 13 residues. Germline CDR1 and CDR2: MNHEY and SVGEGT. V gave up 2 bases and J gave up 7 bases; unmatched junction bases: 3. DNA for the CDR3: TGTGCCAGCAGTTACACGAGCGGGAATACGCAGTATTTT. Amino acids: CASSYTSGNTQYF.

The rearrangement joins TRBV15 to TRBJ2-5; D is possibly TRBD1 (6 bases). Trimming stripped 3 bases from V and 5 bases from J, with 13 bases between. Germline lookup yields CDR1 LNHNV and CDR2 YYDKDF (reference sequence). This CDR3 is 14 amino acids long. CDR3 protein: CATSRRSQGETQYF. The CDR3 nucleotides are TGTGCCACCAGCAGGCGGTCCCAGGGGGAGACCCAGTACTTC.